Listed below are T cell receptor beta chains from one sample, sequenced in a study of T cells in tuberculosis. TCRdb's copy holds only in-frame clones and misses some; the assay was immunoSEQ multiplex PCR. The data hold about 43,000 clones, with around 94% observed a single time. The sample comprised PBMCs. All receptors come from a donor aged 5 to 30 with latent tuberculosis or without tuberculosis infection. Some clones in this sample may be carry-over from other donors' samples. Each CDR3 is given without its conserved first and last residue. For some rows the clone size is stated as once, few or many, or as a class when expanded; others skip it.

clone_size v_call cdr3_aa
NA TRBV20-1 SARLYEQY
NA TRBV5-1 ASSLTSGSIYEQY
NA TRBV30 AWSPTENEQF
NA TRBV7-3 ASSLRGGLDTEAF
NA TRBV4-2 ASSQDIQGAQYDGQY
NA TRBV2 ASRDRPYEQY
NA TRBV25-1 ASSAPLTKETQY
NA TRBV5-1 ASSFGLAGGPYEQF
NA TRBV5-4 ASSLGLAGGSGANVLT
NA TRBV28 ASSQPQGRANVLT
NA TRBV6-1 ASSIYGGSEYEQY
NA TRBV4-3 ASSQVAVTGELF
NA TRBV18 ASSPPRGINEQY
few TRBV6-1 ASVRVQNTEAF
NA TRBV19 ASSMHTMNTEAF
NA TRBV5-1 ASSLAGATWSGANVLT
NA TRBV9 ASSVGGSGELF
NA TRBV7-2 ASSSGVGGRTEAF
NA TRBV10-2 ASSDRANQPQH
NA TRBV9 ASSVGSGTGWGNEQF
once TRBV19 ASSPGQGRYDEQF
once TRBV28 ASVDPLGGALGYT
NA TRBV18 ASSLVHGGETQY
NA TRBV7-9 ASSLETGGRDEQF
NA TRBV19 ASSISGSGANVLT
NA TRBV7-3 ASSSSGASTDTQY
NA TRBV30 ASQGFTGELF
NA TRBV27 AGRKGQGNTEAF
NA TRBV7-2 ASSLGSPAMEQY
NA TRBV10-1 ASSGGRGLAGGQFPYEQY
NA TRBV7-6 ASTYSGRRADTQY
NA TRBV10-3 AIGEQGVGAEAF
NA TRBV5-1 ASSLGRGLQNEQF
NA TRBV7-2 ASTISLAGWGAYEQY
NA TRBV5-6 ASRPRGYEKLF
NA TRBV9 ASSVGLAGGNNEQF
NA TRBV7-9 ASSYGDRIPYEQY
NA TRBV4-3 ASSQNRVPYGYT
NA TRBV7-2 ASSPDWDEQY
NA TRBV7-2 ASRSDWSSYEQY
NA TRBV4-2 ASSRFPGAGLSYEQY
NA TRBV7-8 ASSSTSGRNYEQY
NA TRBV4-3 ASSQDWFGQGGFQPQH
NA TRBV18 ASSPSRDYEAF
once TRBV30 AWSSEGLQNTIY
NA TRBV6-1 ASSEDREYYGYT
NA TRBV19 ASRSSGTYNEQF